These 15 T cell receptor beta chains originate from one sample sequenced in a study of blood T cell repertoires in COVID-19. The repertoire was sequenced with immunoSEQ multiplex PCR; TCRdb's copy has only in-frame clones and lacks some. The sample records about 83,000 clones, approximately 90% being singletons. The specimen sequenced was peripheral blood. These receptors were obtained from a woman in her 50s with active or convalescent COVID-19.

CDR3 sequence reads: CASSELLDPRPPRSEKLFF. CDR3 nucleotide sequence: TGTGCCAGCAGCGAGTTATTGGATCCTCGGCCCCCTAGGAGTGAAAAACTGTTTTTT. This chain joins TRBV7-8 and TRBJ1-4; D not resolved. The CDR3 is 19 amino acids. V was shortened by 5 bases and J by 7 bases, with 29 bases between the two germline ends. Germline CDR1 is SGHVS and CDR2 is FQNEAQ.

The chain employs TRBV27 and TRBJ1-6, with 11 positions matching TRBD1. Germline CDR1 and CDR2: MNHEY and SMNVEV (reference sequence). The CDR3 is made up of 14 amino acids. V lost 4 bases to trimming and J lost 8 bases; unmatched junction nucleotides: 1. The CDR3 protein is CASSWTGGDSPLHF. DNA of the CDR3: TGTGCCAGCAGTTGGACAGGGGGCGATTCACCCCTCCACTTT.

CDR3 residues: CASSPRNRGPLNTGELFF. The CDR3, as DNA: TGTGCCAGCTCACCGAGGAACAGGGGTCCCTTGAACACCGGGGAGCTGTTTTTT. The J gene is TRBJ2-2, the V gene TRBV18, with 7 bases aligning to TRBD1. Trimming removed 3 bases from V and 1 base from J; junction bases left unmatched: 11. Germline CDR1 reads KGHSH; CDR2 reads LQKENI. This CDR3 spans 18 amino acids.

The V and J genes are TRBV4-2 and TRBJ2-3; D gene ambiguous. This CDR3 has 14 residues. CDR1 LGHNA and CDR2 YNFKEQ come from the germline V gene. V lost 5 bases, J lost 2 bases, and 11 bases lay in between. CDR3 sequence reads: CASSREVNTDTQYF. The CDR3 DNA follows: TGTGCCAGCAGCAGAGAAGTAAACACAGATACGCAGTATTTT.

The chain carries TRBV19 and TRBJ2-6, with 8 bases that match TRBD1. The CDR3 consists of 16 residues. The ends lost 7 bases at V and 0 bases at J; junction bases unmatched: 5. Germline-derived CDR1 and CDR2 are LNHDA and SQIVND (reference sequence). CDR3 in DNA: TGTGCCAGTATGTGGACAGGGACCTCTGGGGCCAACGTCCTGACTTTC. Protein product: CASMWTGTSGANVLTF.

V gene TRBV5-6 combines with J gene TRBJ2-7, with a weak D call TRBD2 (6 bases). Germline V gene sequence: CDR1 SGHDT, CDR2 YYEEEE. This CDR3 is built from 15 residues. V lost 6 bases to trimming and J lost 1 base, with 17 bases between them. CDR3 nucleotides: TGTGCCAGCAATTGGTGGCGGGGCGGTTCCTACGAGCAGTACTTC. Protein sequence: CASNWWRGGSYEQYF.

V gene TRBV5-4 combines with J gene TRBJ2-2, with D hard to call. Trimming took 2 bases from V and 4 from J, leaving 12 bases between them. This CDR3 has 15 amino acids. Germline V gene lookup returns CDR1 SGHNT and CDR2 YYREEE (reference sequence). In nucleotides, the CDR3 is TGTGCCAGCAGCTTTAGAACTTCGCGCACCGGGGAGCTGTTTTTT. Its translation is CASSFRTSRTGELFF.

Only one count was recorded for this clone. The J gene is TRBJ1-2, the V gene TRBV30, with no clear D. The CDR3 has 11 residues. Between the trimmed V and J ends, which lost 3 bases and 4 bases, there was a span of 6 bases. Germline loops: CDR1 GTSNPN, CDR2 SVGIG (reference sequence). The CDR3 DNA reads TGTGCCTGGAGGTCCATCTATGGCTACACCTTC. Protein product: CAWRSIYGYTF. The full variable domain, its missing parts supplied by reference TRBV30 and TRBJ1-2, is SQTIHQWPATLVQPVGSPLSLECTVEGTSNPNLYWYRQAAGRGLQLLFYSVGIGQISSEVPQNLSASRPQDRQFILSSKKLLLSDSGFYLCAWRSIYGYTFGSGTRLTVV.

V and J are TRBV24-1 and TRBJ1-6; the D is unclear. In germline, CDR1 is KGHDR, CDR2 SFDVKD. The V gene lost 3 bases and the J gene lost 6 bases, with 14 bases spanning the gap. This CDR3 region has 16 residues. DNA of the CDR3: TGTGCCACCAGTGATCCCGGGAATGAGGTTAATTCACCCCTCCACTTT. It is translated as CATSDPGNEVNSPLHF.

CDR3 sequence reads: CASSQDRQRGGRRETQYF. The CDR3 DNA reads TGTGCCAGCAGCCAAGATCGCCAGCGGGGGGGCCGAAGAGAGACCCAGTACTTC. The rearrangement links TRBV14 to TRBJ2-5; 10 bases agree with TRBD2. The germline CDR1 and CDR2 sequences are SGHDN and FVKESK. This CDR3 contains 18 residues. With V trimmed by 0 bases and J by 4 bases, 11 bases remained unmatched.

V and J are TRBV6-2 or TRBV6-3 and TRBJ2-1; D is possibly TRBD2 (7 bases). V was clipped by 5 bases and J by 1 base, with 12 bases between them. Germline V gene sequence: CDR1 MNHEY, CDR2 SVGEGT. The CDR3 consists of 15 residues. CDR3 in DNA: TGTGCCAGCAGTAACCGGGGGGCGTCCTACAATGAGCAGTTCTTC. Translating gives CASSNRGASYNEQFF.

The J gene is TRBJ2-3, the V gene TRBV6-4, with D perhaps matching TRBD2 (5 bases). V was trimmed by 10 bases and J by 6 bases, leaving 20 bases between them. Germline V lookup: CDR1 MRHNA, CDR2 SNTAGT. The CDR3 has 14 amino acids. CDR3 region: CATKVTRLADTQYF. CDR3 nucleotide sequence: TGTGCCACTAAGGTGACCCGTTTAGCGGATACGCAGTATTTT.

V usage is TRBV27 and J usage is TRBJ1-2; D unclear. The CDR3 covers 14 residues. Germline V gives CDR1 MNHEY, CDR2 SMNVEV (reference sequence). Trimming removed 5 bases from V and 5 bases from J, with 15 bases in between. CDR3 sequence: CASSLQASLYGYTF. The CDR3 DNA reads TGTGCCAGCAGTCTGCAGGCGTCGCTTTATGGCTACACCTTC.

The chain combines TRBV19 with TRBJ2-7; 8 bases are shared with TRBD1. The CDR3 runs 14 residues. The junction had 4 bases not matched to a gene; V was cut back by 4 bases and J by 2 bases. CDR1 is LNHDA, CDR2 SQIVND, per germline (reference sequence). This CDR3 reads CASSTGQGAYEQYF. CDR3 DNA: TGTGCCAGTAGTACCGGACAGGGAGCCTACGAGCAGTACTTC.

The chain combines TRBV12-3 or TRBV12-4 with TRBJ1-1; maybe TRBD1 (5 bases). V was pared by 4 bases and J by 1 base, with 7 bases between. The CDR3 has 13 amino acids. Here the CDR3 reads CASSSQGNTEAFF. For the CDR3, the DNA is TGTGCCAGCAGTTCCCAGGGGAACACTGAAGCTTTCTTT.